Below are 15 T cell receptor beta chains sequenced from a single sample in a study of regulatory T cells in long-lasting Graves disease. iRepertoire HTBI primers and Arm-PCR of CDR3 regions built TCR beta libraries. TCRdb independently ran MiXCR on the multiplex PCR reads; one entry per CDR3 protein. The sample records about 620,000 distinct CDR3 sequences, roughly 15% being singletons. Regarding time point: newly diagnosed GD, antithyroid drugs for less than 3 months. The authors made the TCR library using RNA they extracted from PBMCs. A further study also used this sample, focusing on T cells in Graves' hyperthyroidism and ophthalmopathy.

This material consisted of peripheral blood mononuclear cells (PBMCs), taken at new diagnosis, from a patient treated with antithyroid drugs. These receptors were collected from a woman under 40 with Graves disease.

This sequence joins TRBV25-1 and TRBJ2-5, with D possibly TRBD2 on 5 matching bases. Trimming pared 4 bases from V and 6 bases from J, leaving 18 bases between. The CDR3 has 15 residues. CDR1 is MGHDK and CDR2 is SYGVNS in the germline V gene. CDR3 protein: CASSGQAPEGKTQYF. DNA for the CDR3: TGTGCCAGCAGTGGCCAGGCCCCCGAGGGAAAGACCCAGTACTTC.

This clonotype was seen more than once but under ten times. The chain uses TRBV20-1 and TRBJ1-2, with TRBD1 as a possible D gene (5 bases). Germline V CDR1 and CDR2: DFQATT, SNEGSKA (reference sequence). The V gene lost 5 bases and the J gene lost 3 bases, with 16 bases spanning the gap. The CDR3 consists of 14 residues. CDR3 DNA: TGCAGTGCTGGAAGTCCCGGGGGGGACTATGGCTACACCTTC. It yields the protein CSAGSPGGDYGYTF.

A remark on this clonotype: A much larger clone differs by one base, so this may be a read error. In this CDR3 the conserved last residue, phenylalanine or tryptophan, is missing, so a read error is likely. The CDR3 loop reads CGSRPQALAGEPGELFL. Here the CDR3 DNA reads TGTGGCTCCCGTCCCCAGGCACTAGCGGGAGAGCCCGGGGAGCTGTTTCTT. The chain has TRBV2 and TRBJ2-2; 11 bases align to TRBD2. Germline V gene sequence: CDR1 SNHLY, CDR2 FYNNEI. The CDR3 length is 17 residues.

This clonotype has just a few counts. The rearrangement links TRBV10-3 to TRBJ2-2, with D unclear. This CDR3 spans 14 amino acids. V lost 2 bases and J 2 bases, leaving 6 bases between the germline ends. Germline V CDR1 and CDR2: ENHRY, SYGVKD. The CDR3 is CAISEHGNTGELFF. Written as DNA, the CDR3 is TGTGCCATCAGTGAGCACGGTAACACCGGGGAGCTGTTTTTT.

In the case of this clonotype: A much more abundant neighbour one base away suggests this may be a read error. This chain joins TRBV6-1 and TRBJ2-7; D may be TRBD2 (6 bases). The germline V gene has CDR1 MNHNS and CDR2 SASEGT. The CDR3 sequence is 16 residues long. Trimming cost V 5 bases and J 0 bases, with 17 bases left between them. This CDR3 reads CASSHGPGSPSYEQYF. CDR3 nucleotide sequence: TGTGCCAGCAGTCACGGCCCCGGGAGCCCCTCCTACGAGCAGTACTTC.

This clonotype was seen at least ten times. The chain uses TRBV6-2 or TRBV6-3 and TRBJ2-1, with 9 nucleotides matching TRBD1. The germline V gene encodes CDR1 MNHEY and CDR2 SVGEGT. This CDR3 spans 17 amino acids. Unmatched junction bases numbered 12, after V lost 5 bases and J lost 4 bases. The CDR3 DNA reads TGTGCCAGCAGTGAAAAACAGGGGGCGCGGATTTACAATGAGCAGTTCTTC. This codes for CASSEKQGARIYNEQFF.

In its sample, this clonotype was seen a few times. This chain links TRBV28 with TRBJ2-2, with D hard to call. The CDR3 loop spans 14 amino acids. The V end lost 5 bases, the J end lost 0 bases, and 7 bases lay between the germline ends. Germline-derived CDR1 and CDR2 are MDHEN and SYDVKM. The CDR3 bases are TGTGCCAGCAGTCGTTTCCCGAACACCGGGGAGCTGTTTTTT. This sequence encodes CASSRFPNTGELFF. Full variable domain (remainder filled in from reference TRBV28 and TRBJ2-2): DVKVTQSSRYLVKRTGEKVFLECVQDMDHENMFWYRQDPGLGLRLIYFSYDVKMKEKGDIPEGYSVSREKKERFSLILESASTNQTSMYLCASSRFPNTGELFFGEGSRLTVL.

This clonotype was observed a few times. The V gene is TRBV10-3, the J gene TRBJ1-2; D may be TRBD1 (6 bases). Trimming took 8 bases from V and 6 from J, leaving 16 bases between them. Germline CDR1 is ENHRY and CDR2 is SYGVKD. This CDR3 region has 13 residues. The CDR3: CAIARDKWDGYTF. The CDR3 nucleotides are TGTGCCATCGCTCGGGACAAATGGGATGGCTACACCTTC.

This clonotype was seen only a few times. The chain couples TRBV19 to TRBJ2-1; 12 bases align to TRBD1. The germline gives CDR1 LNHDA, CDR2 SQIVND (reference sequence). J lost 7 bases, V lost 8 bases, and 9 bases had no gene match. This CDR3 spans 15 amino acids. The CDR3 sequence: CASDPGQGAWNEQFF. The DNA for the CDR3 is TGTGCCAGTGATCCGGGACAGGGGGCCTGGAATGAGCAGTTCTTC.

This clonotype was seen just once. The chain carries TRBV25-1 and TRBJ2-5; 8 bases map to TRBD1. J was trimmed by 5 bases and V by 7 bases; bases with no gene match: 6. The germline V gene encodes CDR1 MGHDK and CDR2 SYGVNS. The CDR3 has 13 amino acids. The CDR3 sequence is CASTDRGGETQYF. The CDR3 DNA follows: TGTGCCAGCACTGACAGGGGTGGGGAGACCCAGTACTTC.

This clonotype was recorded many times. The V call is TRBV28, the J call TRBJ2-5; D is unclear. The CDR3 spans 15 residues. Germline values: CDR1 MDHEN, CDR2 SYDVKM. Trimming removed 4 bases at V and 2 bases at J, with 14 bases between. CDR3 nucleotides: TGTGCCAGCAGTTCCCCCGGACGTAATCAAGAGACCCAGTACTTC. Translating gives CASSSPGRNQETQYF.

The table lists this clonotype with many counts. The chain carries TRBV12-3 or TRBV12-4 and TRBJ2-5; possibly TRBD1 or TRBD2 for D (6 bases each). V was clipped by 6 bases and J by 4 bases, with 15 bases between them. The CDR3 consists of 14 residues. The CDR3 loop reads CASSLRGAGETQYF. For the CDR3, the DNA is TGTGCCAGCAGCTTAAGGGGGGCTGGAGAGACCCAGTACTTC.

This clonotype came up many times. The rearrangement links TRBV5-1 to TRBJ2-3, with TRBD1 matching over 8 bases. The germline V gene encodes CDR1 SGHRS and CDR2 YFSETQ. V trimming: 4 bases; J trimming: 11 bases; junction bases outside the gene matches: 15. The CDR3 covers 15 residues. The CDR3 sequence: CASSVDRAPLSRQYF. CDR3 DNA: TGCGCCAGCAGCGTGGACAGGGCCCCGCTATCACGGCAGTATTTT.

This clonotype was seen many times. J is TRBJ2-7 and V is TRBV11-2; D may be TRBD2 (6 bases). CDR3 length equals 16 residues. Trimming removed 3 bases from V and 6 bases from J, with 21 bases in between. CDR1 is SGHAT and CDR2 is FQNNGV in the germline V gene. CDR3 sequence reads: CASSFKRGTVAFEQYF. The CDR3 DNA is TGTGCCAGCAGCTTTAAACGGGGGACCGTGGCGTTCGAGCAGTACTTC.

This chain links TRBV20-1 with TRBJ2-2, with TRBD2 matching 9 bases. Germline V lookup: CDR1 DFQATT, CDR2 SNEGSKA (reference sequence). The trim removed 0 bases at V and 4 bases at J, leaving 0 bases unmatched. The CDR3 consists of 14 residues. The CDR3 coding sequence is TGCAGTGCTAGAGAGGGACTAGCCACCGGGGAGCTGTTTTTT. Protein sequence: CSAREGLATGELFF.